The 19 T cell receptor beta chains below all came from one sample that was sequenced in a study of PD-1 blockade in classical Hodgkin lymphoma. As for time point: cycle 4 day 1 (C4D1), after around six weeks of nivolumab. All patients relapsed after autologous stem cell transplantation, and brentuximab vedotin exposure varied. Assay used: immunoSEQ multiplex PCR; TCRdb lists only in-frame clones, some missing. The table records some 58,000 clones, 85% to 95% of them present only once. The sample in question was peripheral blood mononuclear cells (PBMCs), obtained before the fourth cycle of nivolumab. These receptors all come from a human donor with classical Hodgkin lymphoma.

The chain combines TRBV19 with TRBJ2-3; the D gene is possibly TRBD2 (7 bases). Germline CDR1 LNHDA, CDR2 SQIVND (reference sequence). This CDR3 spans 13 amino acids. The CDR3 region has the DNA TGTGCTTCCCTGGGGGGGGGCATAGATACGCAGTATTTT. Residues: CASLGGGIDTQYF.

The chain has TRBV19 and TRBJ2-7; D might be TRBD2 (5 bases). The CDR3 has 16 residues. Germline CDR1 reads LNHDA; CDR2 reads SQIVND (reference sequence). Trimming took 3 bases from V and 0 from J, leaving 15 bases between them. The CDR3 reads CASSMRADQSSYEQYF. DNA of the CDR3: TGTGCCAGTAGTATGAGGGCGGACCAGAGCTCCTACGAGCAGTACTTC. Full variable domain (missing parts from reference TRBV19 and TRBJ2-7): DGGITQSPKYLFRKEGQNVTLSCEQNLNHDAMYWYRQDPGQGLRLIYYSQIVNDFQKGDIAEGYSVSREKKESFPLTVTSAQKNPTAFYLCASSMRADQSSYEQYFGPGTRLTVT.

The gene calls are TRBV5-1 and TRBJ1-4; 9 bases line up with TRBD1. The germline V gene has CDR1 SGHRS and CDR2 YFSETQ. Germline trimming cut 0 bases from V and 7 bases from J; bases unmatched to any gene: 4. The CDR3 runs to 15 residues. The CDR3 sequence: CASSLAGTGSEKLFF. CDR3 coding DNA: TGCGCCAGCAGCTTGGCGGGGACAGGGAGTGAAAAACTGTTTTTT.

This clone was seen only a few times. V usage is TRBV7-9 and J usage is TRBJ2-2; a possible D gene is TRBD1 (6 bases). The CDR3 length is 14 residues. Germline V gene lookup returns CDR1 SEHNR and CDR2 FQNEAQ (reference sequence). The V end lost 4 bases, the J end lost 3 bases, and 9 bases lay between the germline ends. DNA of the CDR3: TGTGCCAGCAGCTCGGGACAAGACACCGGGGAGCTGTTTTTT. Its translation: CASSSGQDTGELFF.

The rearrangement links TRBV28 to TRBJ2-5; 7 positions agree with TRBD1. Trimming took 8 bases from V and 0 from J; bases not matched to a gene: 6. Germline CDR1 reads MDHEN; CDR2 reads SYDVKM. The CDR3 extends over 14 amino acids. CDR3 amino acids: CASSKTGYQETQYF. As DNA, the CDR3 is TGTGCCAGCTCCAAGACAGGGTACCAAGAGACCCAGTACTTC.

This sequence joins TRBV5-1 and TRBJ1-1, with D possibly TRBD1 on 5 matching bases. This CDR3 comprises 16 residues. Germline V lookup: CDR1 SGHRS, CDR2 YFSETQ. Trimming removed 2 bases at V and 0 bases at J, with 14 bases between. CDR3 bases: TGCGCCAGCAGCTTAGAGGGGCTGGCCATGAACACTGAAGCTTTCTTT. It codes for CASSLEGLAMNTEAFF.

The DNA for the CDR3 is TGCAGCGTCGGAAGGACTAGCGGGTGGGGGGATACGCAGTATTTT. Translated, it gives CSVGRTSGWGDTQYF. The chain couples TRBV29-1 to TRBJ2-3, with TRBD2 matching 11 bases. CDR3 length equals 15 residues. The germline gives CDR1 SQVTM, CDR2 ANQGSEA. V gave up 6 bases and J gave up 6 bases; unmatched junction bases: 11.

The chain uses TRBV9 and TRBJ2-6; a weak D match, TRBD2 (5 bases). The CDR3 covers 15 residues. Germline CDR1 is SGDLS and CDR2 is YYNGEE. Trimming cost V 7 bases and J 0 bases, with 11 bases left between them. CDR3 bases: TGTGCCAGCTCCACTCGGGACTCTGGGGCCAACGTCCTGACTTTC. Its translation is CASSTRDSGANVLTF. Combining the CDR3 with reference TRBV9 and TRBJ2-6 gives the whole variable domain DSGVTQTPKHLITATGQRVTLRCSPRSGDLSVYWYQQSLDQGLQFLIQYYNGEERAKGNILERFSAQQFPDLHSELNLSSLELGDSALYFCASSTRDSGANVLTFGAGSRLTVL.

A single count supports this clone. The V gene is TRBV18, the J gene TRBJ2-3, with 10 nucleotides matching TRBD2. V shed 3 bases, J shed 3 bases, and the junction held 9 bases outside the gene matches. Germline CDR1 is KGHSH and CDR2 is LQKENI. The CDR3 is made up of 17 amino acids. The chain's CDR3 is CASSPLAGVLGTDTQYF. CDR3 sequence (DNA): TGTGCCAGCTCACCGCTAGCGGGGGTCCTCGGAACAGATACGCAGTATTTT.

The V call is TRBV19, the J call TRBJ2-1; D is possibly TRBD2 (6 bases). This CDR3 is 15 amino acids long. With 4 bases removed from V and 9 bases from J, the gap between germline ends came to 19 bases. CDR1 is LNHDA, CDR2 SQIVND, per germline (reference sequence). The CDR3 coding sequence is TGTGCCAGTAGTACAGGCGCGACTAGGTTAGTTGAGCAGTTCTTC. Protein: CASSTGATRLVEQFF.

V gene TRBV5-1 combines with J gene TRBJ2-3; perhaps TRBD1 as D (5 bases). There are 13 residues in the CDR3. The V end lost 4 bases, the J end lost 3 bases, and 9 bases lay between the germline ends. Germline V CDR1 and CDR2: SGHRS, YFSETQ. CDR3 region: CASSGASTDTQYF. CDR3 bases: TGCGCCAGCAGCGGGGCGTCGACAGATACGCAGTATTTT.

The chain recombines TRBV11-2 with TRBJ2-7, with TRBD2 matching 7 bases. Trimming took 3 bases from V and 0 from J; bases not matched to a gene: 8. Germline CDR1 SGHAT, CDR2 FQNNGV. This CDR3 region has 16 residues. The CDR3 reads CASSLAGEGRSYEQYF. The CDR3 DNA reads as TGTGCCAGCAGCTTGGCGGGGGAGGGTCGCTCCTACGAGCAGTACTTC.

The V gene is TRBV6-6, the J gene TRBJ1-4; perhaps TRBD1 as D (5 bases). This CDR3 spans 15 amino acids. V was cut by 4 bases and J by 5 bases, with 14 bases left in between. Germline V lookup: CDR1 MNHNY, CDR2 SVGAGI (reference sequence). The CDR3 bases are TGTGCCAGCAGTTGGGGACGGATGCGAAATGAAAAACTGTTTTTT. Translation gives CASSWGRMRNEKLFF.

The chain carries TRBV5-1 and TRBJ2-6; D may be TRBD2 (5 bases). CDR1 SGHRS and CDR2 YFSETQ come from the germline V gene. There are 17 residues in the CDR3. V lost 0 bases, J lost 0 bases, and 10 bases lay in between. This CDR3 is CASSLDLTSSGANVLTF. CDR3 bases: TGCGCCAGCAGCTTGGACCTAACTAGCTCTGGGGCCAACGTCCTGACTTTC.

About this clone itself: This specimen includes other DNA sequences encoding the same CDR3. The chain combines TRBV6-6 with TRBJ2-5, with no clear D. The germline V gene has CDR1 MNHNY and CDR2 SVGAGI (reference sequence). Trimming took 0 bases from V and 3 from J, leaving 2 bases between them. This CDR3 has 12 amino acids. The CDR3: CASSYSEETQYF. The DNA for the CDR3 is TGTGCCAGCAGTTACTCGGAAGAGACCCAGTACTTC.

The CDR3 DNA follows: TGTGCCAGCAGTGCCAGCGGAACCTACAATGAGCAGTTCTTC. Its protein is CASSASGTYNEQFF. The rearrangement joins TRBV6-1 to TRBJ2-1; D is possibly TRBD2 (5 bases). With 4 bases removed from V and 2 bases from J, the gap between germline ends came to 9 bases. Per the germline V gene, CDR1 is MNHNS and CDR2 is SASEGT. The CDR3 contains 14 residues.

The chain links TRBV27 to TRBJ1-1, with TRBD1 as a possible D gene (5 bases). Germline CDR1 and CDR2: MNHEY and SMNVEV (reference sequence). The CDR3 covers 13 residues. V was clipped by 5 bases and J by 1 base, with 8 bases between them. The DNA of the CDR3 is TGTGCCAGCAGTCTCGGGGCGAACACTGAAGCTTTCTTT. Encoded protein: CASSLGANTEAFF.

The chain links TRBV28 to TRBJ2-1; tentatively, D is TRBD2 (5 bases). There are 12 residues in the CDR3. Germline CDR1 reads MDHEN; CDR2 reads SYDVKM. V was clipped by 6 bases and J by 8 bases, with 11 bases between them. The CDR3 DNA reads as TGTGCCAGCAGGGGGAGTCTCCATGAGCAGTTCTTC. Protein sequence: CASRGSLHEQFF.

CDR3 protein: CASSLIGSSYEQYF. The DNA of the CDR3 is TGCGCCAGCAGCTTAATTGGTTCCTCCTACGAGCAGTACTTC. V and J are TRBV5-1 and TRBJ2-7; unclear D gene. Trimming left V 2 bases short and J 0 bases short, with 9 bases between. Germline V gene data show CDR1 as SGHRS and CDR2 as YFSETQ. This CDR3 has 14 amino acids.